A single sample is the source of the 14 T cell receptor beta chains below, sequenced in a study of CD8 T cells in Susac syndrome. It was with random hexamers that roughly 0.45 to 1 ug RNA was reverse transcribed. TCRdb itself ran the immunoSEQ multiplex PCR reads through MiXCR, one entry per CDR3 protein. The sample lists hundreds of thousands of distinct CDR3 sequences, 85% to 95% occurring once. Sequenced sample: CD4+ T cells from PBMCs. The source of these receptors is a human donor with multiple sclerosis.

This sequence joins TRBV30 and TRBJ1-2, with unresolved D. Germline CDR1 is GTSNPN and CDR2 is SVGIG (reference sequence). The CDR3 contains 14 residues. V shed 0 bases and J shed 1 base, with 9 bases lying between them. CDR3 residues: CAWSVMGSNYGYTF. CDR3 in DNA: TGTGCCTGGAGTGTGATGGGCAGTAACTATGGCTACACCTTC. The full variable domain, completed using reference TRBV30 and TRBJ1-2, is SQTIHQWPATLVQPVGSPLSLECTVEGTSNPNLYWYRQAAGRGLQLLFYSVGIGQISSEVPQNLSASRPQDRQFILSSKKLLLSDSGFYLCAWSVMGSNYGYTFGSGTRLTVV.

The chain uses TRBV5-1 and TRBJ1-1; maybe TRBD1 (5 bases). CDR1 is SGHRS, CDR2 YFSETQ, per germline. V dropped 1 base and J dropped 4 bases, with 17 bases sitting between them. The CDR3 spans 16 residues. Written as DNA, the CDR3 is TGCGCCAGCAGCTTGTCCGTTCAGGGAAAGGGCACTGAAGCTTTCTTT. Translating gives CASSLSVQGKGTEAFF. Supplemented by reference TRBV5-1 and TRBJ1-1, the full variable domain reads KAGVTQTPRYLIKTRGQQVTLSCSPISGHRSVSWYQQTPGQGLQFLFEYFSETQRNKGNFPGRFSGRQFSNSRSEMNVSTLELGDSALYLCASSLSVQGKGTEAFFGQGTRLTVV.

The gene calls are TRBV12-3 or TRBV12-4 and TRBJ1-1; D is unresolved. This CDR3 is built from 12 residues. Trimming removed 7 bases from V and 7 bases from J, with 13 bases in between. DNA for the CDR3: TGTGCCAGCACCCGCCAAGGAGGTGAAGCTTTCTTT. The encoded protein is CASTRQGGEAFF.

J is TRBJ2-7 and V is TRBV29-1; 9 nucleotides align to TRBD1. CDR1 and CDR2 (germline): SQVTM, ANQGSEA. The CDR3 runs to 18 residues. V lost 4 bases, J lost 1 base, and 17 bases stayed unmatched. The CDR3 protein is CSVAQGASDVWFSYEQYF. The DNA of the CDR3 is TGCAGCGTTGCACAGGGGGCGTCGGACGTATGGTTTTCCTACGAGCAGTACTTC.

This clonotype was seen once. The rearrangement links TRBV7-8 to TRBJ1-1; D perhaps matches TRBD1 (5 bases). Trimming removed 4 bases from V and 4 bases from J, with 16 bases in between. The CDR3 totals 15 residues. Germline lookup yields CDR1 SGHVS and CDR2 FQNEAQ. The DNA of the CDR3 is TGTGCCAGCAGCTCACTCGCGGGGCCGGGCACTGAAGCTTTCTTT. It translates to CASSSLAGPGTEAFF.

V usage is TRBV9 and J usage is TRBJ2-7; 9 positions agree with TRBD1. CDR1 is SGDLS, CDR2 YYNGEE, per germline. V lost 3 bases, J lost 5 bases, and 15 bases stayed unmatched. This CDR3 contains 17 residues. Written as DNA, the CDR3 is TGTGCCAGCAGCGGGTACCCTAGGGGGAGGACAGGGGACGAGCAGTACTTC. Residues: CASSGYPRGRTGDEQYF.

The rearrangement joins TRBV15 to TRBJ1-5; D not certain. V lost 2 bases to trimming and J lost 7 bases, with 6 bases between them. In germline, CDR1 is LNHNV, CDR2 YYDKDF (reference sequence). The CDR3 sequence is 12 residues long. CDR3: CATSRLAQPQHF. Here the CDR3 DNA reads TGTGCCACCAGCAGACTGGCCCAGCCCCAGCATTTT.

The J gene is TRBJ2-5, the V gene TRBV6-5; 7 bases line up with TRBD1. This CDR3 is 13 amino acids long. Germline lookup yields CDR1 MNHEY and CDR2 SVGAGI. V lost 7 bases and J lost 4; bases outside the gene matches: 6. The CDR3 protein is CASKQGNRETQYF. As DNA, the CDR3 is TGTGCCAGCAAACAGGGGAACCGAGAGACCCAGTACTTC.

CDR3: CASSQASKRAHSPLHF. In DNA, the CDR3 is TGTGCCAGCAGCCAAGCATCGAAGAGGGCCCATTCACCCCTCCACTTT. V and J are TRBV4-2 and TRBJ1-6; D unresolved. The CDR3 length is 16 residues. Germline V lookup: CDR1 LGHNA, CDR2 YNFKEQ. V was cut by 1 base and J by 8 bases, with 15 bases left in between.

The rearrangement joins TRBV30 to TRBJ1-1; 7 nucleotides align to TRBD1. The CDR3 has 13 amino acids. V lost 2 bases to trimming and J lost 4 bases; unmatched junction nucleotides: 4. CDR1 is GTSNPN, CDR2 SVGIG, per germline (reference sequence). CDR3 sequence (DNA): TGTGCCTGGAGTTTTACAGGGGCCACTGAAGCTTTCTTT. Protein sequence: CAWSFTGATEAFF.

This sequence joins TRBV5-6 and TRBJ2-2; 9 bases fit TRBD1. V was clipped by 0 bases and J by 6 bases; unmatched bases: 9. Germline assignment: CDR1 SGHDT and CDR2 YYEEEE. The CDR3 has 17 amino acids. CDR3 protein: CASSLGLGTGSAGELFF. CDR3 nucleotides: TGTGCCAGCAGCTTGGGACTGGGGACAGGGTCTGCCGGGGAGCTGTTTTTT.

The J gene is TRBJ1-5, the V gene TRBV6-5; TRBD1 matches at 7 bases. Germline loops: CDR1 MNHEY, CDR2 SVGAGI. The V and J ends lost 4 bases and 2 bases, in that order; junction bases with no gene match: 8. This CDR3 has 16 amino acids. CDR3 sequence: CASSSLTGARNQPQHF. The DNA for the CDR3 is TGTGCCAGCAGTTCATTAACAGGGGCGCGCAATCAGCCCCAGCATTTT.

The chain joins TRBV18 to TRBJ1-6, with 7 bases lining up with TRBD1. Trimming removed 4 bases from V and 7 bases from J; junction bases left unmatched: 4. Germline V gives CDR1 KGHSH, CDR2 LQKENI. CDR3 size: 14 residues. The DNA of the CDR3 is TGTGCCAGCTCACAGGGGGCTGGGAATTCACCCCTCCACTTT. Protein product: CASSQGAGNSPLHF.

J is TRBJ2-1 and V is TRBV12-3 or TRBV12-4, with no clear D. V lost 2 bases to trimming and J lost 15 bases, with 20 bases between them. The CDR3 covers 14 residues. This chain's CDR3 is CASSLFWDRKALFF. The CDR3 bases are TGTGCCAGCAGTTTATTCTGGGATCGTAAGGCGCTGTTCTTC.